The rows below give T cell receptor beta chains drawn from one sample of a study of blood T cell repertoires in COVID-19. The repertoire was sequenced with immunoSEQ multiplex PCR; TCRdb's copy has only in-frame clones and lacks some. The sample lists around 250,000 clones, roughly four fifths occurring once. Source material: peripheral blood. These receptor sequences come from a man in his thirties or forties who had recovered from COVID-19. Each CDR3 is given without its conserved first and last residue.

J gene | V gene | CDR3 protein
TRBJ2-1 | TRBV12-5 | ASGFYYNEQF
TRBJ1-5 | TRBV6-5 | ASSQDRANQPQH
TRBJ2-5 | TRBV7-8 | ASSPRGLETQY
TRBJ1-3 | TRBV6-7 | ASSYLGTYSGNTIY
TRBJ2-5 | TRBV13 | ASSPYAGLAGEETQY
TRBJ1-4 | TRBV3-1/TRBV3-2 | ASSTISEKLF
TRBJ2-1 | TRBV2 | ASNVWELNEQF
TRBJ2-1 | TRBV28 | ASSVTRFSFPYNEQF
TRBJ2-2 | TRBV9 | ASSGLVTNTGELF
TRBJ1-5 | TRBV6-5 | ASRGGQDQPQH
TRBJ2-5 | TRBV5-5 | ASSLTEQGFGQTQY
TRBJ1-4 | TRBV18 | ASSPTGVRDEKLF
TRBJ2-7 | TRBV5-4 | ASSLATGVSYEQY
TRBJ2-5 | TRBV27 | ASSLSRGGSRAQY
TRBJ2-5 | TRBV7-6 | ASSTRDRGETQY
TRBJ2-2 | TRBV18 | ASSFYTGELF
TRBJ2-3 | TRBV7-2 | ASSYAVGGILADTQY
TRBJ1-5 | TRBV19 | ASSIGLGFRNQPQH
TRBJ1-1 | TRBV23-1 | ASSPRTESNTEAF
TRBJ2-5 | TRBV5-1 | ASSLPGSQETQY
TRBJ2-1 | TRBV7-3 | ASSFKGGRVGLDNEQF
TRBJ1-5 | TRBV2 | ACRGGLNNQPQH
TRBJ2-3 | TRBV9 | ASSVKLAGGSTDTQY
TRBJ2-5 | TRBV7-2 | ASSLTRQGPGGETQY
TRBJ2-7 | TRBV3-1/TRBV3-2 | ASSPSGSYEQY
TRBJ2-1 | TRBV7-6 | ASSLSRYNEQF
TRBJ1-5 | TRBV5-1 | ASSLDRGEPQH
TRBJ1-2 | TRBV18 | ASSPDRAYGYT
TRBJ1-2 | TRBV21-1 | ASSASTVYYGYT
TRBJ2-5 | TRBV10-2 | ASSESGRGGIETQY
TRBJ2-2 | TRBV5-1 | ASSLRSGGTGELF
TRBJ2-3 | TRBV27 | ASSYGTSGVVDTQY
TRBJ2-2 | TRBV9 | ASSPNRGYTGELF
TRBJ2-3 | TRBV5-1 | ASSFFGTRYTDTQY
TRBJ1-1 | TRBV6-5 | ASSPWRVGTEAF
TRBJ2-3 | TRBV11-2 | ASSHRTGGTDTQY
TRBJ2-2 | TRBV5-4 | ASSGGQPLINTGELF